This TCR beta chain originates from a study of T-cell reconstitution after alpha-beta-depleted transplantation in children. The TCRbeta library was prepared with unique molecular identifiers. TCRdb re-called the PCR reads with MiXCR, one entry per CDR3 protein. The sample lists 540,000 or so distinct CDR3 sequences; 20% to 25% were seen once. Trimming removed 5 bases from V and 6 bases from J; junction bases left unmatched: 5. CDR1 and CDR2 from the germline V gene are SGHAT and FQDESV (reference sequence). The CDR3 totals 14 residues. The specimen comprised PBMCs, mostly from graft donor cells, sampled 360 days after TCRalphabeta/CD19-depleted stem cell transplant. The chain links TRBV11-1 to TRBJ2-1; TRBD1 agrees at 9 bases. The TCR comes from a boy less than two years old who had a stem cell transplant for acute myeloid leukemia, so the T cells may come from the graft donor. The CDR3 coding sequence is TGTGCCAGCAGCCAGGACAGGGGTCGCAATGAGCAGTTCTTC. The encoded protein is CASSQDRGRNEQFF.